The 26 T cell receptor beta chains below were found in one sample sequenced in a study of PD-L1 blockade in urothelial cancer. This table comes from immunoSEQ multiplex PCR, and its TCRdb copy is limited to in-frame clones, with some not included. The table includes fewer than 40,000 clones, over 75% detected once. The sample consisted of PBMCs, taken around atezolizumab (anti-PD-L1) treatment. These TCRs come from a man in his sixties or seventies with urothelial cancer.

The rearrangement uses TRBV4-2 and TRBJ1-5; TRBD1 agrees at 8 bases. V lost 4 bases, J lost 4 bases, and 3 bases stayed unmatched. The CDR3 has 14 amino acids. The germline V gene has CDR1 LGHNA and CDR2 YNFKEQ. In DNA, the CDR3 is TGTGCCAGCAGCCCGGGACAGGTAAATCAGCCCCAGCATTTT. Protein: CASSPGQVNQPQHF.

The chain is built from TRBV4-1 and TRBJ2-3; D possibly corresponds to TRBD2 (6 bases). The CDR3 covers 13 residues. Germline V gives CDR1 MGHRA, CDR2 YSYEKL. V shed 4 bases and J shed 4 bases, with 9 bases lying between them. The DNA for the CDR3 is TGCGCCAGCAGCCGCGGGGCCTCAGATACGCAGTATTTT. Protein sequence: CASSRGASDTQYF.

The chain joins TRBV6-1 to TRBJ1-5, with 7 positions matching TRBD1. With 4 bases clipped from V and 0 bases from J, the junction kept 6 bases outside the gene matches. Germline CDR1 is MNHNS and CDR2 is SASEGT. The CDR3 covers 16 residues. The CDR3 region is CASSAVTGSSNQPQHF. DNA of the CDR3: TGTGCCAGCAGTGCGGTGACAGGGAGTAGCAATCAGCCCCAGCATTTT.

The rearrangement uses TRBV28 and TRBJ2-5, with D maybe TRBD2 (5 bases). CDR3 length: 16 residues. Germline CDR1 MDHEN, CDR2 SYDVKM. The ends were cut back, 5 bases at V and 0 bases at J, with 16 bases in the middle. The CDR3 is CASSKTPTMHQETQYF. CDR3 DNA sequence: TGTGCCAGCAGTAAGACCCCGACTATGCACCAAGAGACCCAGTACTTC.

The V and J genes are TRBV28 and TRBJ1-1; 7 bases match TRBD1. CDR3 size: 13 residues. Germline V lookup: CDR1 MDHEN, CDR2 SYDVKM. V was pared by 7 bases and J by 7 bases, with 9 bases of the junction left unmatched. The chain's CDR3 is CASILQGPNEAFF. The DNA for the CDR3 is TGTGCCAGCATCCTACAGGGGCCTAATGAAGCTTTCTTT.

This chain links TRBV11-2 with TRBJ1-2, with 7 bases matching TRBD1. The CDR3 is 13 amino acids. With V trimmed by 4 bases and J by 7 bases, 6 bases remained unmatched. In germline, CDR1 is SGHAT, CDR2 FQNNGV. In nucleotides, the CDR3 is TGTGCCAGCAGCTCCTTGACAGGGTCTGGCTACACCTTC. It codes for CASSSLTGSGYTF.

The chain employs TRBV19 and TRBJ2-2; 9 nucleotides line up with TRBD1. Trimming at V came to 7 bases and at J to 1 base, leaving 1 base not matched to a gene. The CDR3 has 14 residues. Germline loops: CDR1 LNHDA, CDR2 SQIVND (reference sequence). The CDR3 DNA reads TGTGCCAGTATGGACAGGGGGAACACCGGGGAGCTGTTTTTT. The encoded protein is CASMDRGNTGELFF.

The CDR3, as DNA: TGTGCCAGCAGCTTGGACAGGGCCGGAAACACCATATATTTT. Translated: CASSLDRAGNTIYF. The chain has TRBV11-2 and TRBJ1-3; 8 bases are shared with TRBD1. V gave up 3 bases and J gave up 4 bases; unmatched junction bases: 2. From germline, CDR1 is SGHAT and CDR2 FQNNGV. The CDR3 loop spans 14 amino acids.

The DNA of the CDR3 is TGTGCCAGCAGACGACAGGGGGCGGGGGGCTACACCTTC. Its translation: CASRRQGAGGYTF. The rearrangement uses TRBV28 and TRBJ1-2, with 10 bases aligning to TRBD1. Germline V gene sequence: CDR1 MDHEN, CDR2 SYDVKM. V shed 6 bases and J 8 bases; nucleotides not matched to a gene: 6. The CDR3 has 13 amino acids.

This sequence joins TRBV5-4 and TRBJ2-6; 8 bases fit TRBD1. V lost 4 bases to trimming and J lost 1 base; unmatched junction nucleotides: 7. CDR3 length: 17 amino acids. Germline V gene sequence: CDR1 SGHNT, CDR2 YYREEE (reference sequence). The CDR3 nucleotides read TGTGCCAGCAGCCCGGGCCAGGGGGCGTCTGGGGCCAACGTCCTGACTTTC. Protein product: CASSPGQGASGANVLTF.

To note about this clone: This same CDR3 is encoded by further DNA sequences in the sample. The chain couples TRBV4-1 to TRBJ1-5; D gene uncertain. The V and J ends lost 0 bases and 0 bases respectively, with 6 bases between them. Per germline, CDR1 MGHRA and CDR2 YSYEKL. This CDR3 is built from 15 residues. CDR3 sequence reads: CASSQDPNSNQPQHF. CDR3 coding DNA: TGCGCCAGCAGCCAAGATCCAAATAGCAATCAGCCCCAGCATTTT.

This clone was seen a single time. The chain has TRBV6-5 and TRBJ2-2; 9 nucleotides match TRBD2. CDR1 and CDR2 (germline): MNHEY, SVGAGI. V shed 6 bases and J 0 bases; nucleotides not matched to a gene: 2. The CDR3 contains 15 residues. Here the CDR3 DNA reads TGTGCCAGCAGGAGACTAGCGGCGAACACCGGGGAGCTGTTTTTT. The encoded protein is CASRRLAANTGELFF.

This clone was seen a few times. CDR3 amino acids: CASSIVEGARGYTF. CDR3 DNA: TGTGCCAGTAGTATAGTAGAGGGGGCACGTGGCTACACCTTC. The chain joins TRBV19 to TRBJ1-2, with 7 bases lining up with TRBD1. After removal of 1 base from V and 7 bases from J, the junction contained 6 bases not matched to a gene. Germline V gives CDR1 LNHDA, CDR2 SQIVND (reference sequence). This CDR3 region has 14 residues.

The rearrangement uses TRBV7-2 and TRBJ1-5; D might be TRBD1 (6 bases). CDR1 is SGHTA and CDR2 is FQGNSA in the germline V gene. V lost 0 bases and J lost 4, with 10 bases in between. The CDR3 spans 15 residues. The CDR3 region has the DNA TGTGCCAGCAGCTTAGCTACAGGGATTAATCAGCCCCAGCATTTT. Translating gives CASSLATGINQPQHF.

CDR3 DNA: TGTGCCAGCACATACAGTGGGAACACTGAAGCTTTCTTT. Translation gives CASTYSGNTEAFF. The V and J genes are TRBV28 and TRBJ1-1; D is ambiguous. Germline V gene lookup returns CDR1 MDHEN and CDR2 SYDVKM. V was trimmed by 7 bases and J by 1 base, leaving 10 bases between them. This CDR3 has 13 residues. The full variable domain, its missing parts supplied by reference TRBV28 and TRBJ1-1, is DVKVTQSSRYLVKRTGEKVFLECVQDMDHENMFWYRQDPGLGLRLIYFSYDVKMKEKGDIPEGYSVSREKKERFSLILESASTNQTSMYLCASTYSGNTEAFFGQGTRLTVV.

This chain uses TRBV30 with TRBJ2-7, with D tentatively TRBD2 (6 bases). This CDR3 contains 15 residues. V was clipped by 1 base and J by 3 bases, with 16 bases between them. The germline gives CDR1 GTSNPN, CDR2 SVGIG (reference sequence). CDR3 sequence (DNA): TGTGCCTGGAGTGGTGGACTACCATATTACTACGAGCAGTACTTC. Translating gives CAWSGGLPYYYEQYF.

This clone was recorded only once. The chain combines TRBV7-3 with TRBJ2-3; 9 positions agree with TRBD2. Germline V gene lookup returns CDR1 SGHTA and CDR2 FQGTGA. J was trimmed by 2 bases and V by 4 bases; bases with no gene match: 4. There are 15 residues in the CDR3. The CDR3 is CASSYSGSSTDTQYF. DNA of the CDR3: TGTGCCAGCAGCTATAGCGGGAGTTCCACAGATACGCAGTATTTT.

The rearrangement uses TRBV30 and TRBJ2-3; 9 bases are shared with TRBD1. This CDR3 comprises 14 residues. The V gene end was trimmed by 6 bases and the J gene end by 3 bases; junction bases not matched to a gene: 7. CDR1 GTSNPN and CDR2 SVGIG come from the germline V gene (reference sequence). The CDR3: CACTGTGRTDTQYF. In DNA, the CDR3 is TGTGCCTGCACCGGGACAGGGCGGACAGATACGCAGTATTTT.

CDR3 nucleotides: TGCGCCAGCAGCCAAGATAGTCAGGGGTGGTCCCTTAGCAATCAGCCCCAGCATTTT. The encoded protein is CASSQDSQGWSLSNQPQHF. The V gene is TRBV4-1, the J gene TRBJ1-5, with D possibly TRBD1 on 6 matching bases. Between the trimmed V and J ends, which lost 0 bases and 0 bases, there was a span of 18 bases. The CDR3 has 19 amino acids. The germline V gene encodes CDR1 MGHRA and CDR2 YSYEKL.

The chain is built from TRBV29-1 and TRBJ2-1, with D maybe TRBD2 (5 bases). V lost 7 bases and J 3 bases, leaving 22 bases between the germline ends. Germline assignment: CDR1 SQVTM and CDR2 ANQGSEA. The CDR3 covers 16 residues. The CDR3 DNA reads TGCAGCGCCCCCCCCTTGGGAGCTAGGGTCTACAATGAGCAGTTCTTC. Encoded protein: CSAPPLGARVYNEQFF.

The table lists this clone with a count of one. The chain recombines TRBV18 with TRBJ1-1, with D perhaps TRBD1 (5 bases). The CDR3 contains 12 residues. Germline CDR1 is KGHSH and CDR2 is LQKENI. The V end was cut by 4 bases, the J end by 13 bases, with 16 bases between. The CDR3 spells CASSRTGSWGFF. The DNA for the CDR3 is TGTGCCAGCTCACGAACAGGATCATGGGGTTTCTTT.

This chain links TRBV6-6 with TRBJ1-1, with D possibly being TRBD1 (6 bases). V shed 2 bases and J shed 9 bases, with 10 bases lying between them. From germline, CDR1 is MNHNY and CDR2 SVGAGI (reference sequence). This CDR3 region has 12 residues. The CDR3 is CASSYRGGKAFF. The CDR3 nucleotides are TGTGCCAGCAGTTACCGGGGGGGCAAAGCTTTCTTT.

The rearrangement uses TRBV25-1 and TRBJ2-2; D may be TRBD1 (6 bases). This CDR3 comprises 13 residues. The germline CDR1 and CDR2 sequences are MGHDK and SYGVNS. Trimming took off 2 bases at V and 9 bases at J, with 10 bases between the two ends. The CDR3 protein is CASSEPGVRELFF. In nucleotides, the CDR3 is TGTGCCAGCAGTGAACCAGGGGTCCGGGAGCTGTTTTTT.

This clone has more than one count but fewer than ten. The CDR3 protein is CASSLTNSGNTIYF. As DNA, the CDR3 is TGTGCCAGCAGTTTAACTAACTCTGGAAACACCATATATTTT. V gene TRBV27 combines with J gene TRBJ1-3; D remains unclear. There are 14 residues in the CDR3. Trimming cost V 2 bases and J 0 bases, with 5 bases left between them. Germline CDR1 reads MNHEY; CDR2 reads SMNVEV (reference sequence).

The chain recombines TRBV5-1 with TRBJ2-7; possible D gene TRBD2, 6 bases. The CDR3 is 16 amino acids. The germline V gene encodes CDR1 SGHRS and CDR2 YFSETQ. Trimming took off 4 bases at V and 6 bases at J, with 23 bases between the two ends. The CDR3 coding sequence is TGCGCCAGCAGCCTCCAGACTATCGGCGGGATGCGCGAGCAGTACTTC. Its protein product is CASSLQTIGGMREQYF.

This clone has more than one count but fewer than ten. The V call is TRBV9, the J call TRBJ1-1; 7 bases line up with TRBD1. This CDR3 is built from 16 residues. The trim removed 3 bases at V and 1 base at J, leaving 9 bases unmatched. Germline V CDR1 and CDR2: SGDLS, YYNGEE. CDR3 region: CASSARRRTGNTEAFF. CDR3 DNA: TGTGCCAGCAGCGCTCGAAGGAGGACAGGGAACACTGAAGCTTTCTTT.